The entry below describes one T cell receptor (beta chain). Its antigen specificity is not known. Per-base qualities were not stored, and no clone one base away is much larger. Amplification of TCR beta CDR3 regions was carried out from RNA transcripts. For the first round of RT-PCR on the TCR CDR3, the HTBI primer set was used together with the Qiagen OneStep RT-PCR kit. Libraries were constructed in a second round of multiplex PCR, after which size selection and purification were carried out. Paired-end sequencing of the libraries was performed with 100 bp reads on an Illumina HiSeq2000. The original methods were these. SOAPnuke was used to process the raw data, removing reads that contained adapters or uncalled bases, had a mean Phred below 15, or lacked an exact match to the constant primer or identifier. COPE v1.2.5 was used to merge the high-quality paired reads, and each unique nucleotide sequence was defined as a clonotype. MiTCR v1.1 was used to align clonotypes to the IMGT TRBV, TRBD and TRBJ reference segments. Only V-J combinations with frequency above 0.0001, covering roughly 99% of repertoires, were analysed. A TCS score was defined as the ratio of F50 (clonal expansion) to E x V (chaos), with BLOSUM62-based TCRdist applied between CDR3 peptides within each V-J. Welch's t-statistics and random forest reduced approximately 520 V-J features to under 15, which were used in a naive Bayes classifier (R e1071). TCRdb reprocessing: public reads trimmed at Q25 with fastp, clones called with MiXCR, in-frame beta chains kept. Duplicate CDR3 protein sequences are folded into a single record with the most common DNA and genes. It is TCRdb's table, rather than the study itself, that gives the V and J calls and clone size. The sample table records about 350,000 distinct CDR3 sequences; approximately 19% of these occur just once. About 4% of the sample is held by the ten biggest clonotypes.

The data originate from a study of T cells in Graves' hyperthyroidism and ophthalmopathy (dated by TCRdb to between 2017 and 2020). The study in broad terms: Peripheral blood samples were taken at the time of initial diagnosis, prior to any treatment. Whether ophthalmopathy could be predicted prospectively was tested in an independent validation cohort made up of 18 to 20 hyperthyroidism patients plus 17 patients who later progressed to ophthalmopathy. TCR Vbeta CDR3 sequencing of 135 peripheral blood samples (roughly 43 ophthalmopathy, over 70 hyperthyroidism and around 17 progressor patients) is reported in the paper. In six Graves' hyperthyroidism patients, the study also compared T-cell repertoires from thyroid tissue with T-cell repertoires from blood. After sampling, hyperthyroidism patients received methimazole starting at 30 mg daily, and ophthalmopathy patients received high-dose intravenous methylprednisolone. To identify distinguishing TCR V-J signatures, a discovery cohort of roughly 100 patients was used, comprising 43 with Graves' ophthalmopathy and some 60 with stable Graves' hyperthyroidism. The 90 to 100 discovery patients were randomly divided into training and test sets at a 7:3 ratio.

The V end loses 0 bases and the J end loses 5 bases, and a stretch of 4 bases separates them. From the cysteine up to the phenylalanine, the CDR3 has a length of 12 residues. The only DNA kept is the CDR3, 36 bases in frame from the first base. Via the germline V gene (reference sequence), CDR1 is LNHNV and CDR2 YYDKDF. Overall study results and their limits: Most expanded thyroid clonotypes (frequency above 0.001) were also detected in blood, a finding suggesting that blood repertoires may reflect thyroid immune responses. A model built on a 13 V-J signature distinguished ophthalmopathy from stable hyperthyroidism, reaching roughly 88% sensitivity and about 81% specificity in cross-validation and 80%/75% in testing. In validation, the model predicted progression to ophthalmopathy with approximately 69% sensitivity and 72.22% specificity, a median of around six months before onset. Sample size was not statistically predetermined, and investigators were not blinded to group allocation.

Stable Graves' hyperthyroidism was defined as the absence of progression to ophthalmopathy over 18 months of follow-up. Hyperthyroidism patients were newly diagnosed, had a disease duration of under 2 months, and were aged 18 to 65 years. Patients with uncontrolled infections, other autoimmune diseases, pregnancy or lactation were excluded. Diagnoses were based on clinical symptoms, serum thyroxine and TRAb, thyroid ultrasound and orbital computed tomography. Ficoll-Paque density gradient centrifugation was used to isolate PBMCs from 8.5 to 10 ml of fresh peripheral blood. Total RNA was extracted using Trizol reagent, and RNA quality was assessed on an Agilent 2100 Bioanalyzer.

Sequencing used blood. The chain is made from TRBV15 and TRBJ1-1, with no reliable assignment of the D segment. The clonotype originates from a woman aged 18-35 years with Graves' hyperthyroidism. The CDR3 region: CATSRDITEAFF. The bases read TGTGCCACCAGCAGAGATATAACTGAAGCTTTCTTT.